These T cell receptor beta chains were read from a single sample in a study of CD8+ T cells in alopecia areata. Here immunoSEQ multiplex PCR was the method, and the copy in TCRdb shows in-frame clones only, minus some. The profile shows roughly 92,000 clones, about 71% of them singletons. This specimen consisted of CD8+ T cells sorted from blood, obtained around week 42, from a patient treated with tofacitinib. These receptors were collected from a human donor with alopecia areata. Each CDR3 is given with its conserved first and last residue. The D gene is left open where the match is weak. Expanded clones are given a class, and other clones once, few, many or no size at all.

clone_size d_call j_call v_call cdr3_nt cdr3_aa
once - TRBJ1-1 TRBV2 TGTGCCAGCAGTGACGGCTTGAACACTGAAGCTTTCTTT CASSDGLNTEAFF
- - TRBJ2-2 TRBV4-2 TGTGCCAGCAGCCCTGGACTGGGCGGGGAGCTGTTTTTT CASSPGLGGELFF
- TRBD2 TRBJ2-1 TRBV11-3 TGTGCCAGCAGCTTACTGACTAGCGGGGCTGAGCAGTTCTTC CASSLLTSGAEQFF
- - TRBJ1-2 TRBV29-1 TGCAGCGTTGAGGGCGGGGGACGTGGCTACACCTTC CSVEGGGRGYTF
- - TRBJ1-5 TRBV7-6 TGTGCCAGCAGCTTAGGTCCCCCATGGGGATCAGCCCAGCATTTT CASSLGPPWGSAQHF
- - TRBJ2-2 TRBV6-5 TGTGCCAGCAGTTACGGTCTAGGGACCGGGGAGCTGTTTTTT CASSYGLGTGELFF
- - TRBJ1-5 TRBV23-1 TGCGCCAGCAGCCAAGATCGGTATCAGCCCCAGCATTTT CASSQDRYQPQHF
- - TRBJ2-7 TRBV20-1 TGCAGTGCCCTGAGGGAGCAGTACTTC CSALREQYF
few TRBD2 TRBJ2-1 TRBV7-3 TGTGCCAGCAGCTTAATAGCGGGGGCGAACAATGAGCAGTTCTTC CASSLIAGANNEQFF
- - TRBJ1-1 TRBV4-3 TGCGCCAGCAGCCAAGATCGGGCAGACGAAGCTTTCTTT CASSQDRADEAFF
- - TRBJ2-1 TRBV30 TGTGCCTGGAGTGTACGGGGGTATGAGCAGTTCTTC CAWSVRGYEQFF
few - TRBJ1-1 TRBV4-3 TGCGCCAGCAGCCAAGTAGTCCACAATGAAGCTTTCTTT CASSQVVHNEAFF
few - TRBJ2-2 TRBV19 TGTGCCAGTAGTAGGGACATGGCTGGGGAGCTGTTTTTT CASSRDMAGELFF
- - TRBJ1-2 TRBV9 TGTGCCAGCAGCTCCCAAGGAGGCGACTACACCTTC CASSSQGGDYTF
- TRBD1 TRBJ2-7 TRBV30 TGTGCCTGGAGTGCCGGGACAGGTGGGTTCTACGAGCAGTACTTC CAWSAGTGGFYEQYF
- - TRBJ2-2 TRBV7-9 TGTGCCACCGCGGGGTTCAACGACGGGGAGCTGTTTTTT CATAGFNDGELFF
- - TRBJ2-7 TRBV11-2 TGTGCCAGCCAACAGGGCCGGGGCGAGCAGTACTTC CASQQGRGEQYF
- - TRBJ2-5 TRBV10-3 TGTGCCACCATGACGGAGCAAGAGACCCAGTACTTC CATMTEQETQYF
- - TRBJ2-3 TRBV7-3 TGTGCCAGCAGCTTAACAGGGGTAGGGTACACAGATACGCAGTATTTT CASSLTGVGYTDTQYF
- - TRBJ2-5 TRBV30 TGTGCCTGGGTGCGGCAAGAGACCCAGTACTTC CAWVRQETQYF
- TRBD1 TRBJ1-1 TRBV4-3 TGCGCCAGCAGCCCATGGACAGGGGGCCACGCTGAAGCTTTCTTT CASSPWTGGHAEAFF
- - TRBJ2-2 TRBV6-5 TGTGCCAGCAGTTACGGACCCACCGGGGAGCTGTTTTTT CASSYGPTGELFF
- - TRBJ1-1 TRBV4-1 TGCGCCAGCAGCCAGGCAGTCATGAACACTGAAGCTTTCTTT CASSQAVMNTEAFF
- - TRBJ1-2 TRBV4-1 TGCGCCAGCAGCCAAGTAAATGTCGTCCCTGGGGGACGCGACTATGGCTACACCTTC CASSQVNVVPGGRDYGYTF
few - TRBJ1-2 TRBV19 TGTGCCAAGGTCTGGGGTGGCTACACCTTC CAKVWGGYTF
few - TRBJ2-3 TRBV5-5 TGTGCCAGCAGCCCCCCCGACAGGCTGAGCACAGATACGCAGTATTTT CASSPPDRLSTDTQYF
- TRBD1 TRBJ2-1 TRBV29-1 TGCAGCGTCCACAGGACAGGGAAGGGGGACTCCTACAATGAGCAGTTCTTC CSVHRTGKGDSYNEQFF
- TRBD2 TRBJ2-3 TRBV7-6 TGTGCCAGCAGCTTGAAGCGGGGGGACCTTAGCACAGATACGCAGTATTTT CASSLKRGDLSTDTQYF
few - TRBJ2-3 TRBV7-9 TGTGCCAGCAGCTTAGTCACAGGGAGCACAGATACGCAGTATTTT CASSLVTGSTDTQYF